The rows below give T cell receptor beta chains drawn from one sample of a study of cytomegalovirus exposure and HLA in healthy donors. The method was immunoSEQ multiplex PCR; TCRdb's version includes in-frame clones alone and lacks a portion of them. The sample includes 200,000 or so clones, over 75% of them seen just once. Sequenced sample: PBMCs. The receptors shown here come from a boy aged 2 to 10 in good health and CMV-seronegative. CDR3s include the opening cysteine and the closing phenylalanine or tryptophan. The order of the fields is J gene, clone size, D gene, V gene, CDR3 DNA, CDR3 protein. A D gene is named only where the DNA matches it firmly. Where a row states a size, it is once, few, many or the class of an expanded clone; other rows omit it.

>TRBJ1-2|.|TRBD1|TRBV10-3
TGTGCCATCAGTGAGAATCGACAGGGAGAGGGCTACACCTTC
CAISENRQGEGYTF
>TRBJ1-5|.|TRBD1|TRBV14
TGTGCCAGACTAAAGGACAGGGACAATCAGCCCCAGCATTTT
CARLKDRDNQPQHF
>TRBJ1-2|few|.|TRBV2
TGTGCCAGCAGGGGCACCTATGGCTACACCTTC
CASRGTYGYTF
>TRBJ1-1|.|TRBD1|TRBV7-2
TGTGCCAGCAGCTTAGTGGGGACAGGGGCCGGATACACTGAAGCTTTCTTT
CASSLVGTGAGYTEAFF
>TRBJ2-7|.|TRBD1|TRBV7-9
TGTGCCAGCAGCTGGGACAGGGACTACGAGCAGTACTTC
CASSWDRDYEQYF
>TRBJ2-3|.|.|TRBV6-1
TGTGCCAGCAGTCCCCTGACTAGAGGCACAGATACGCAGTATTTT
CASSPLTRGTDTQYF
>TRBJ2-7|.|.|TRBV30
TGTGCCTGGAGTGTCGCCTACGAGCAGTACTTC
CAWSVAYEQYF
>TRBJ2-1|.|TRBD2|TRBV29-1
TGCAGCGTTGACACTCTAAGCGGGGATTTCAATGAGCAGTTCTTC
CSVDTLSGDFNEQFF
>TRBJ1-3|once|.|TRBV4-1
TGCGCCAGCAGCCGAATCACAGGGAGCTCTGGAAACACCATATATTTT
CASSRITGSSGNTIYF
>TRBJ1-1|.|TRBD1|TRBV2
TGTGCCAGCAGTGAAGGTACAGGGGCGGCTTTCTTT
CASSEGTGAAFF
>TRBJ2-3|.|.|TRBV7-2
TGTGCCAGCACCTGGCGGGGGCTCGGGGTAGATACGCAGTATTTT
CASTWRGLGVDTQYF
>TRBJ2-1|.|.|TRBV18
TGTGCCAGCTCCCCCCTAGGTGATGAGCAGTTCTTC
CASSPLGDEQFF
>TRBJ2-1|.|TRBD1|TRBV7-2
TGTGCCAGCAGCCCGGACAGGGGCGATGAGCAGTTCTTC
CASSPDRGDEQFF
>TRBJ2-2|few|TRBD2|TRBV5-1
TGCGCCAGCAGCCCCGGACTAGCGGGGGATTTAGGCGGGGAGCTGTTTTTT
CASSPGLAGDLGGELFF
>TRBJ2-5|.|TRBD2|TRBV5-1
TGCGCCAGCAGTCCCTCTCCGGGCGGGGGGGAGACCCAGTACTTC
CASSPSPGGGETQYF
>TRBJ2-5|.|TRBD2|TRBV9
TGTGCCAGCAGCGCCGTCCCGGCGGGGGGTCAAGAGACCCAGTACTTC
CASSAVPAGGQETQYF
>TRBJ2-7|.|TRBD2|TRBV5-1
TGCGCCAGCAGAAACATAGCGGGGGGGCCCTACGAGCAGTACTTC
CASRNIAGGPYEQYF
>TRBJ2-3|.|.|TRBV5-6
TGTGCCAGCAGCCCCCGGAGGGGCGGGAATACGCAGTATTTT
CASSPRRGGNTQYF
>TRBJ2-5|.|TRBD2|TRBV19
TGTGCCAGTAGTAATTCATGGCGGGGGGTTCGGAAAGAGACCCAGTACTTC
CASSNSWRGVRKETQYF
>TRBJ1-1|.|.|TRBV9
TGTGCCAGCAGCGCCAGACAGAACACTGAAGCTTTCTTT
CASSARQNTEAFF
>TRBJ2-5|.|.|TRBV2
TGTGCCAGCAGTCTACAGGGAGAGACCCAGTACTTC
CASSLQGETQYF
>TRBJ1-2|.|.|TRBV12-2
TGTGGAATTGGGGGGGCCAGGGACCATATCTATGGCTACACCTTC
CGIGGARDHIYGYTF
>TRBJ2-4|.|TRBD2|TRBV4-3
TGCGCCAGCAGCCAAGTTGTTAGCGGGGGGCTTCTAGCCAAAAACATTCAGTACTTC
CASSQVVSGGLLAKNIQYF
>TRBJ1-4|.|.|TRBV18
TGTGCCAGCTCACCACGGCAGGTGGATGAAAAACTGTTTTTT
CASSPRQVDEKLFF
>TRBJ1-1|.|TRBD1|TRBV2
TGTGCCAGCCGACTCTTTAGACAGGGCGACACTGAAGCTTTCTTT
CASRLFRQGDTEAFF
>TRBJ2-3|.|TRBD2|TRBV7-9
TGTGCCAGCAGCCCCACTAGCGGGGCAGATACGCAGTATTTT
CASSPTSGADTQYF
>TRBJ2-1|.|.|TRBV18
TGTGCCAGCTCACCCTCGGGGGTAGGATACGCCGCCTACAATGAGCAGTTCTTC
CASSPSGVGYAAYNEQFF
>TRBJ2-1|.|.|TRBV5-6
TGTGCCAGCAAAATAGCGAGGGTCCTGACAAATGAGCAGTTCTTC
CASKIARVLTNEQFF
>TRBJ2-3|.|.|TRBV7-3
TGTGCCAGCCGCAGGGACACCCAGACAGATACGCAGTATTTT
CASRRDTQTDTQYF
>TRBJ2-7|.|.|TRBV7-2
TGTGCCAGCAGCCGAGGCACACCTAACTACGAGCAGTACTTC
CASSRGTPNYEQYF
>TRBJ1-5|.|.|TRBV2
TGTGCCAGCAGTGTCGGACAGAGAAATCAGCCCCAGCATTTT
CASSVGQRNQPQHF
>TRBJ2-3|.|.|TRBV4-3
TGCGCCAGCAGCCAAGATTGGAGGGCAGATACGCAGTATTTT
CASSQDWRADTQYF
>TRBJ2-1|.|TRBD2|TRBV2
TGTGCCAGCACCAGGACTAGCCGGTCGAATGAGCAGTTCTTC
CASTRTSRSNEQFF